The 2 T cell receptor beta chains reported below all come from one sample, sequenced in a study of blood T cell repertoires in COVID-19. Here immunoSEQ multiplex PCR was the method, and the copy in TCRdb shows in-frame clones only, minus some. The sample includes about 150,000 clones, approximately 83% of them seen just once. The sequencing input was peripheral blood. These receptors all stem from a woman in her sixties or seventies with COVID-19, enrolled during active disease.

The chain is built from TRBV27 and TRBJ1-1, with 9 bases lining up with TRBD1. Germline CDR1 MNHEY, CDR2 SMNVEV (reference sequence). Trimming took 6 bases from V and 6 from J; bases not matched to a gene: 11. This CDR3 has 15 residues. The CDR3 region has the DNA TGTGCCAGCAGCGAGATACAGGGGGCGGAAGCTGAAGCTTTCTTT. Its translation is CASSEIQGAEAEAFF.

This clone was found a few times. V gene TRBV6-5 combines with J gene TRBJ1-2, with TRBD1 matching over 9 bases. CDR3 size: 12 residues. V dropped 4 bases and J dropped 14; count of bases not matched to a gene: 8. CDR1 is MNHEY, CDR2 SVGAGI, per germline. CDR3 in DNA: TGTGCCAGCAGTTCCCCCGGGACAGGGAATACCTTC. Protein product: CASSSPGTGNTF.